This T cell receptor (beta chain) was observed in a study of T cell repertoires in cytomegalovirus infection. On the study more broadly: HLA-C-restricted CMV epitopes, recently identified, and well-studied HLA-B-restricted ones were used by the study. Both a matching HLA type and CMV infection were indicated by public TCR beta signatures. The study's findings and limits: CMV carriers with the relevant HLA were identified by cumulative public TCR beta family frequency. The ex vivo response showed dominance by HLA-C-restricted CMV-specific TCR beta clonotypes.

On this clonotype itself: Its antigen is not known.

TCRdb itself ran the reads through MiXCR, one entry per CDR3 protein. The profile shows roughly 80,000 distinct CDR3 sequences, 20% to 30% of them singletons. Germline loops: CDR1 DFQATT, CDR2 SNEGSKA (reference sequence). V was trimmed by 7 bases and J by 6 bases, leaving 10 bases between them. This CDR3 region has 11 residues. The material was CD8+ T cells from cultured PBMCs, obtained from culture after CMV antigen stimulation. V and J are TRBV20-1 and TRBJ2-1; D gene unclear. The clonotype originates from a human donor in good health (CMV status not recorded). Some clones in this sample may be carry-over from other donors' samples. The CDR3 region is CSVLQVNEQFF. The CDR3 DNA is TGCAGTGTACTTCAGGTCAATGAGCAGTTCTTC.